The 28 T cell receptor beta chains presented below share a single source sample, sequenced in a study of blood T cell repertoires in COVID-19. Repertoires were generated with immunoSEQ multiplex PCR, while TCRdb's copy carries only in-frame clones and drops some. The sample lists approximately 170,000 clones; around 83% were seen once. Source material: PBMCs or T cells enriched from blood (not recorded which). These receptor sequences come from a woman between 45 and 65 years old in a cohort exposed to, infected with or recovered from COVID-19 (not recorded which).

The chain combines TRBV27 with TRBJ2-3; D possibly corresponds to TRBD1 (6 bases). The germline gives CDR1 MNHEY, CDR2 SMNVEV (reference sequence). V was shortened by 5 bases and J by 6 bases, with 24 bases between the two germline ends. CDR3 length: 17 amino acids. The CDR3 DNA sequence: TGTGCCAGCAGTAAGTCCGGGACACAAACCTTTCTCGATACGCAGTATTTT. This codes for CASSKSGTQTFLDTQYF.

The V gene is TRBV6-2 or TRBV6-3, the J gene TRBJ2-2; D unclear. CDR1 is MNHEY and CDR2 is SVGEGT in the germline V gene. V lost 4 bases to trimming and J lost 7 bases, with 7 bases between them. The CDR3 contains 12 residues. The CDR3 region has the DNA TGTGCCAGCAGTTCAGGTTACGGGGAGCTGTTTTTT. The encoded protein is CASSSGYGELFF.

The chain recombines TRBV19 with TRBJ1-6, with TRBD1 matching 7 bases. The germline gives CDR1 LNHDA, CDR2 SQIVND (reference sequence). The CDR3 contains 15 residues. Losses at the gene ends were 5 bases for V and 7 bases for J; bases not matched to a gene: 8. CDR3 DNA sequence: TGTGCCAGTAGTCGATGGACAGGAGAAAATTCACCCCTCCACTTT. Residues: CASSRWTGENSPLHF.

The chain employs TRBV10-3 and TRBJ2-7, with TRBD1 as a possible D gene (6 bases). The CDR3 length is 15 residues. V was clipped by 2 bases and J by 0 bases, with 11 bases between them. Germline V gene data show CDR1 as ENHRY and CDR2 as SYGVKD. The CDR3 here is CAISESTGHSYEQYF. The CDR3 DNA is TGTGCCATCAGTGAGAGTACGGGACACTCCTACGAGCAGTACTTC.

The rearrangement joins TRBV30 to TRBJ1-1, with a possible D match to TRBD1 (6 bases). The ends were cut back, 1 base at V and 2 bases at J, with 14 bases in the middle. Germline V gene lookup returns CDR1 GTSNPN and CDR2 SVGIG (reference sequence). The CDR3 is 15 residues long. The CDR3 is CAWSGGGRGNTEAFF. The CDR3 region has the DNA TGTGCCTGGAGTGGGGGTGGCAGGGGAAACACTGAAGCTTTCTTT.

V gene TRBV20-1 combines with J gene TRBJ1-5, with 10 nucleotides matching TRBD1. Germline assignment: CDR1 DFQATT and CDR2 SNEGSKA (reference sequence). The V and J ends lost 3 bases and 3 bases, in that order; junction bases with no gene match: 11. The CDR3 totals 17 residues. Here the CDR3 reads CSASSTGTGDDNQPQHF. Written as DNA, the CDR3 is TGCAGTGCTAGTAGTACCGGGACAGGGGATGACAATCAGCCCCAGCATTTT.

V gene TRBV27 combines with J gene TRBJ2-2, with TRBD2 identical over 14 bases. This CDR3 comprises 18 residues. The J segment lost 5 bases and the V segment lost 5 bases, leaving 10 bases of the junction unmatched. Germline CDR1 MNHEY, CDR2 SMNVEV (reference sequence). The CDR3 region is CASSELGLAGERTGELFF. CDR3 nucleotide sequence: TGTGCCAGCAGTGAACTGGGACTAGCGGGGGAAAGGACCGGGGAGCTGTTTTTT.

About this clone: A read error may produce the germline difference seen at one junction end. The CDR3 region is CASSIDLNRGLIF. CDR3 in DNA: TGTGCCAGTAGTATAGATCTAAATCGGGGGTTGATCTTC. The J gene is TRBJ2-1, the V gene TRBV19, with D tentatively TRBD2 (6 bases). The CDR3 is 13 amino acids. Germline V lookup: CDR1 LNHDA, CDR2 SQIVND (reference sequence).

The chain combines TRBV13 with TRBJ2-2, with TRBD2 identical over 7 bases. V was clipped by 0 bases and J by 2 bases; unmatched bases: 3. Germline V gives CDR1 PRHDT, CDR2 FYEKMQ (reference sequence). This CDR3 is built from 16 residues. CDR3 amino acids: CASSLGLAVNTGELFF. CDR3 coding DNA: TGTGCCAGCAGCTTAGGCCTAGCGGTTAACACCGGGGAGCTGTTTTTT.

The chain uses TRBV6-4 and TRBJ2-1, with 7 bases identical to TRBD2. In germline, CDR1 is MRHNA, CDR2 SNTAGT. J gave up 3 bases and V 7 bases, and 6 bases lay outside the gene matches. This CDR3 region has 14 residues. The chain's CDR3 is CASKREADYNEQFF. In DNA form, the CDR3 reads TGTGCCAGCAAGCGGGAAGCAGACTACAATGAGCAGTTCTTC.

The J gene is TRBJ2-7, the V gene TRBV19; 8 nucleotides line up with TRBD1. V was pared by 3 bases and J by 4 bases, with 8 bases of the junction left unmatched. Germline V CDR1 and CDR2: LNHDA, SQIVND (reference sequence). This CDR3 spans 15 amino acids. CDR3 amino acids: CASSIDRGPPYEQYF. The CDR3 coding sequence is TGTGCCAGTAGTATTGACAGGGGCCCCCCTTACGAGCAGTACTTC.

V usage is TRBV21-1 and J usage is TRBJ1-2. TRBV21-1 is described as a pseudogene. The CDR3 consists of 14 residues. CDR3 nucleotides: TGTGCCAGCAGCAAAAGGGGAGGGGAAGGAGGCTACACCTTC. Its translation is CASSKRGGEGGYTF.

The genes are TRBV6-5 and TRBJ2-7, with TRBD1 identical over 7 bases. V lost 0 bases to trimming and J lost 2 bases; unmatched junction nucleotides: 4. Germline CDR1 reads MNHEY; CDR2 reads SVGAGI. The CDR3 has 15 residues. In nucleotides, the CDR3 is TGTGCCAGCAGTTACTCGGGGACAGCCACCTACGAGCAGTACTTC. It yields the protein CASSYSGTATYEQYF.

This clone was detected only once. V is TRBV10-1 and J is TRBJ1-6; a weak D match, TRBD1 (6 bases). CDR1 and CDR2 (germline): WNHNN, SYGVQD (reference sequence). CDR3 length equals 19 residues. V shed 3 bases and J shed 7 bases, with 25 bases lying between them. This CDR3 is CASSEFLDRQKTRNSPLHF. The CDR3 DNA follows: TGCGCCAGCAGTGAATTTTTGGACAGACAAAAGACCAGAAATTCACCCCTCCACTTT.

The chain carries TRBV21-1 and TRBJ1-2; the table's D call, TRBD1, has no DNA check behind it. TRBV21-1 is assigned pseudogene status. The CDR3 runs 16 residues. This CDR3 reads CASSLISTTGGDGYTF. The CDR3 DNA reads as TGTGCCAGCTCTCTGATATCAACAACAGGGGGCGATGGCTACACCTTC.

The chain employs TRBV5-1 and TRBJ1-3; D is ambiguous. Trimming took off 4 bases at V and 0 bases at J, with 11 bases between the two ends. The germline gives CDR1 SGHRS, CDR2 YFSETQ. The CDR3 length is 15 residues. The DNA for the CDR3 is TGCGCCAGCAGCCCGGACTCCAGCTCTGGAAACACCATATATTTT. Its protein product is CASSPDSSSGNTIYF.

This rearrangement joins TRBV29-1 to TRBJ2-1, with TRBD2 matching over 9 bases. V lost 4 bases, J lost 6 bases, and 7 bases stayed unmatched. Germline V gives CDR1 SQVTM, CDR2 ANQGSEA. The CDR3 extends over 14 amino acids. The DNA of the CDR3 is TGCAGCGTTGTTGTACTAGCGGGCACCAATGAGCAGTTCTTC. Its translation is CSVVVLAGTNEQFF.

The chain has TRBV7-8 and TRBJ2-3, with 9 bases matching TRBD1. The germline V gene has CDR1 SGHVS and CDR2 FQNEAQ. CDR3 length equals 18 residues. J was trimmed by 2 bases and V by 2 bases; bases with no gene match: 11. The CDR3 here is CASSLTNPGQGDTDTQYF. CDR3 coding DNA: TGTGCCAGCAGCTTAACCAACCCGGGACAGGGAGACACAGATACGCAGTATTTT.

This clone has just one count. The chain uses TRBV19 and TRBJ1-4; no definite D call. The germline V and J ends were trimmed by 4 bases and 4 bases, with 10 bases remaining between them. The CDR3 runs to 14 residues. From germline, CDR1 is LNHDA and CDR2 SQIVND (reference sequence). The CDR3, as DNA: TGTGCCAGTAGTAGAACAGACCTTAATGAAAAACTGTTTTTT. Its protein product is CASSRTDLNEKLFF.

J is TRBJ2-1 and V is TRBV3-1 (or the pseudogene TRBV3-2); the match to TRBD2 covers 12 bases. V dropped 6 bases and J dropped 5; count of bases not matched to a gene: 5. CDR1 LGHDT and CDR2 YNNKEL come from the germline V gene (reference sequence). This CDR3 has 15 residues. CDR3 in amino acids: CASRPGLAGHNEQFF. The CDR3 region has the DNA TGTGCCAGCAGACCCGGACTAGCGGGACACAATGAGCAGTTCTTC.

The chain carries TRBV29-1 and TRBJ2-5, with 9 bases that match TRBD1. This CDR3 comprises 17 residues. The V gene end was trimmed by 4 bases and the J gene end by 0 bases; junction bases not matched to a gene: 12. Germline CDR1 is SQVTM and CDR2 is ANQGSEA. CDR3 amino acids: CSVVPAGTGMYQETQYF. As DNA, the CDR3 is TGCAGCGTTGTTCCCGCCGGGACAGGGATGTACCAAGAGACCCAGTACTTC.

The chain recombines TRBV29-1 with TRBJ2-7, with 8 bases that match TRBD1. There are 13 residues in the CDR3. The junction had 11 bases not matched to a gene; V was cut back by 7 bases and J by 6 bases. Germline V gene data show CDR1 as SQVTM and CDR2 as ANQGSEA. The CDR3 region has the DNA TGCAGCGCCCAGGGGGCCTATCAGGGCGAGCAGTACTTC. As protein: CSAQGAYQGEQYF.

CDR3 bases: TGTGCTAGTGGCCTCTCTGGGGCCAACGTCCTGACTTTC. Translation gives CASGLSGANVLTF. The chain is built from TRBV12-5 and TRBJ2-6; D uncertain. From germline, CDR1 is LGHNT and CDR2 FRNRAP. The CDR3 is made up of 13 amino acids. Between the trimmed V and J ends, which lost 6 bases and 0 bases, there was a span of 3 bases.

The rearrangement uses TRBV19 and TRBJ1-2; no clear D gene. V was clipped by 1 base and J by 5 bases, with 8 bases between them. Germline CDR1 LNHDA, CDR2 SQIVND (reference sequence). The CDR3 covers 13 residues. CDR3 sequence reads: CASSIGARYGYTF. The CDR3 coding sequence is TGTGCCAGTAGTATAGGGGCAAGATATGGCTACACCTTC.

This chain connects TRBV27 to TRBJ2-7, with TRBD1 matching 10 bases. This CDR3 spans 15 amino acids. Germline V gene sequence: CDR1 MNHEY, CDR2 SMNVEV (reference sequence). Trimming took 5 bases from V and 4 from J; bases not matched to a gene: 8. CDR3 loop: CASSQPRDRGYEQYF. The CDR3 nucleotides are TGTGCCAGCAGTCAGCCCCGGGACAGGGGTTACGAGCAGTACTTC.

The chain has TRBV6-4 and TRBJ2-7; maybe TRBD2 (5 bases). Germline V gives CDR1 MRHNA, CDR2 SNTAGT. The CDR3 contains 14 residues. V lost 10 bases to trimming and J lost 0 bases, with 16 bases between them. The CDR3 DNA is TGTGCCATCCTCCTCAGCGGACGCTCCTACGAGCAGTACTTC. Encoded protein: CAILLSGRSYEQYF.

The chain recombines TRBV18 with TRBJ1-1; D is unclear. Germline CDR1 and CDR2: KGHSH and LQKENI. The CDR3 runs 15 residues. With 2 bases removed from V and 1 base from J, the gap between germline ends came to 11 bases. This CDR3 is CASSPGAWANTEAFF. The CDR3 DNA follows: TGTGCCAGCTCACCAGGCGCTTGGGCGAACACTGAAGCTTTCTTT.

The V gene is TRBV5-8, the J gene TRBJ1-2, with 8 bases fitting TRBD1. Germline CDR1 reads SGHTS; CDR2 reads YDEGEE. This CDR3 spans 14 amino acids. With V trimmed by 4 bases and J by 4 bases, 6 bases remained unmatched. Written as DNA, the CDR3 is TGTGCCAGCAGCCCCGACAGGGGAGCCTATGGCTACACCTTC. Its translation is CASSPDRGAYGYTF.